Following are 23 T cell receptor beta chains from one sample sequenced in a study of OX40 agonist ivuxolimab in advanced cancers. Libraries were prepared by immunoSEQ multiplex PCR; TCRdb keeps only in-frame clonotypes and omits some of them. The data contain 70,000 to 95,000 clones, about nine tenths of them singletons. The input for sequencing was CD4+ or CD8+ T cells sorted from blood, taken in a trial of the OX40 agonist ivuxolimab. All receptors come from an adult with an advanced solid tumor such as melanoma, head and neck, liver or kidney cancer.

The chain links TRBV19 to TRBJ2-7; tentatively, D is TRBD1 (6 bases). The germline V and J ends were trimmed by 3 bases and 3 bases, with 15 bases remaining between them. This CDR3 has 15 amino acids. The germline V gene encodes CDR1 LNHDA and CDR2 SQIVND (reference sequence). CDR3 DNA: TGTGCCAGTAGTATTAATGGCAGGGGTAACTACGAGCAGTACTTC. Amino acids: CASSINGRGNYEQYF.

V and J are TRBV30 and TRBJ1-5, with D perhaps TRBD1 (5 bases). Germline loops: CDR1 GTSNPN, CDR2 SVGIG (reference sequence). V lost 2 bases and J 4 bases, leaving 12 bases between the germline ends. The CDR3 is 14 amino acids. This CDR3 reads CAWSTTAKNQPQHF. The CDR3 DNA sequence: TGTGCCTGGAGTACGACAGCGAAGAATCAGCCCCAGCATTTT.

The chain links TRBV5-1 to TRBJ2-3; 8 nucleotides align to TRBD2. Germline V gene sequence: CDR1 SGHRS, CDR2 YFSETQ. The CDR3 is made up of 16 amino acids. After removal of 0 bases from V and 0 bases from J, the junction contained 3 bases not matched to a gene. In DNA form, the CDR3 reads TGCGCCAGCAGCTTGGTACTAGCGGCGAGCACAGATACGCAGTATTTT. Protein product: CASSLVLAASTDTQYF.

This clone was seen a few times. This chain's CDR3 is CASSSSRTGAQYF. For the CDR3, the DNA is TGTGCCAGCAGCTCATCCCGGACAGGGGCGCAGTACTTC. The chain joins TRBV7-7 to TRBJ2-7; TRBD1 matches at 9 bases. The CDR3 has 13 residues. The germline gives CDR1 SSHAT, CDR2 FNYEAQ (reference sequence). J was trimmed by 9 bases and V by 4 bases; bases with no gene match: 7.

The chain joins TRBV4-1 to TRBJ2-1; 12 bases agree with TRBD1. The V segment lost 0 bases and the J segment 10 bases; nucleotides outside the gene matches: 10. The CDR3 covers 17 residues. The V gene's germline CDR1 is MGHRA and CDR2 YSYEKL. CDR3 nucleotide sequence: TGCGCCAGCAGCCAAGATCCCCCGGGACAGGGGGCTTGGGAGCAGTTCTTC. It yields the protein CASSQDPPGQGAWEQFF.

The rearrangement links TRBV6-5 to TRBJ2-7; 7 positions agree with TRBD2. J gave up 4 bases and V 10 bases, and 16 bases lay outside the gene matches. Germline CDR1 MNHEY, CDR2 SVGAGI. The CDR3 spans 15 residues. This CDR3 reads CATEGRGPRGYEQYF. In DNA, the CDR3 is TGTGCCACCGAGGGGAGGGGACCCCGAGGTTACGAGCAGTACTTC.

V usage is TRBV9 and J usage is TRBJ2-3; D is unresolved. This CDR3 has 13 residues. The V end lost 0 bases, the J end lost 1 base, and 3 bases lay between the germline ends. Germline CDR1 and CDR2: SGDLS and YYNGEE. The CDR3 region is CASSVGGTDTQYF. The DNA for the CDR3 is TGTGCCAGCAGCGTAGGGGGCACAGATACGCAGTATTTT.

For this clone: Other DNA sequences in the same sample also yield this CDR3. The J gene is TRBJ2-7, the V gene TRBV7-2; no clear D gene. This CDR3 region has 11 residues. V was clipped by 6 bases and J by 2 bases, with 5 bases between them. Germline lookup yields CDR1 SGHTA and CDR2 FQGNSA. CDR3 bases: TGTGCCAGCAGTCTTACCTACGAGCAGTACTTC. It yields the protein CASSLTYEQYF.

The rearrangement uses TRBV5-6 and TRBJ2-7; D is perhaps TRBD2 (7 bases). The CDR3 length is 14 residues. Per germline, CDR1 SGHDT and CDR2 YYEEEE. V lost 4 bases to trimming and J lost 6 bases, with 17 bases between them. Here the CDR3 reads CASSRGGYLSEQYF. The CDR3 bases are TGTGCCAGCAGCCGCGGGGGCTACCTAAGCGAGCAGTACTTC.

The CDR3 sequence: CASSPGVGVDRAKNIQYF. For the CDR3, the DNA is TGTGCCAGCAGCCCAGGGGTGGGGGTAGATCGAGCCAAAAACATTCAGTACTTC. The rearrangement uses TRBV7-9 and TRBJ2-4, with D tentatively TRBD1 (6 bases). V was trimmed by 5 bases and J by 0 bases, leaving 20 bases between them. The germline gives CDR1 SEHNR, CDR2 FQNEAQ (reference sequence). The CDR3 is 18 amino acids.

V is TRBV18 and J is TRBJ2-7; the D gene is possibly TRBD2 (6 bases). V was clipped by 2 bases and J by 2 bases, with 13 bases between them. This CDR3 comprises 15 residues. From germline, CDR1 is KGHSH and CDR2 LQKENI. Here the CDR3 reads CASSPYQEGTYEQYF. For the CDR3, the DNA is TGTGCCAGCTCACCATATCAGGAGGGTACCTACGAGCAGTACTTC.

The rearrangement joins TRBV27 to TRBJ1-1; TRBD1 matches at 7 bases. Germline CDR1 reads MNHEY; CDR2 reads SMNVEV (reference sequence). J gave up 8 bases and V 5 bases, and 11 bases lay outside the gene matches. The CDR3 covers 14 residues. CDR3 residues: CASSKGRSGGEAFF. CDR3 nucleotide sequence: TGTGCCAGCAGTAAAGGTAGATCAGGGGGGGAAGCTTTCTTT.

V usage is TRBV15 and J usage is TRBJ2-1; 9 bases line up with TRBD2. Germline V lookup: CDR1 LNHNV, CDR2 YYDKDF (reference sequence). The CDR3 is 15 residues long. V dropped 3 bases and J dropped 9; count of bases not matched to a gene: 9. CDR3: CATSSSGGRPGEQFF. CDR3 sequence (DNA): TGTGCCACCAGCAGTAGCGGGGGACGCCCGGGTGAGCAGTTCTTC.

CDR3 region: CAIFRERGSTEAFF. The CDR3, as DNA: TGTGCCATCTTCCGGGAGCGGGGGAGCACTGAAGCTTTCTTT. The rearrangement joins TRBV10-3 to TRBJ1-1; D is possibly TRBD1 (5 bases). The CDR3 totals 14 residues. Looked up from germline, CDR1 is ENHRY and CDR2 is SYGVKD. Trimming shortened V by 8 bases and J by 4 bases, and 17 bases separated the two germline ends.

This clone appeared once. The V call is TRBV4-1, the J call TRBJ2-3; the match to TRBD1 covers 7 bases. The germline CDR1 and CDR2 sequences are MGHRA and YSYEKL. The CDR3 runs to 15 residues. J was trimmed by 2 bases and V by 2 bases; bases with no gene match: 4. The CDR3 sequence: CASSQHGTVTDTQYF. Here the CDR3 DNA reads TGCGCCAGCAGCCAACATGGGACAGTCACAGATACGCAGTATTTT.

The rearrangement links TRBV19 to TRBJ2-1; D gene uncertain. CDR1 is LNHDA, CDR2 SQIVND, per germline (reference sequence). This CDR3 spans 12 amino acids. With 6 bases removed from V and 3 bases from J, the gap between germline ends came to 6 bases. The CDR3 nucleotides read TGTGCCAGTAGCCTAAGCTACAATGAGCAGTTCTTC. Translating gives CASSLSYNEQFF.

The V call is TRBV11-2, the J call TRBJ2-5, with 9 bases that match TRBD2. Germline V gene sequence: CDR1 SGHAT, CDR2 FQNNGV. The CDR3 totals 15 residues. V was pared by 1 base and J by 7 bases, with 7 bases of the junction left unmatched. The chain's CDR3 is CASSLGAGGPGTQYF. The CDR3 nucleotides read TGTGCCAGCAGCTTAGGAGCGGGGGGACCGGGGACCCAGTACTTC.

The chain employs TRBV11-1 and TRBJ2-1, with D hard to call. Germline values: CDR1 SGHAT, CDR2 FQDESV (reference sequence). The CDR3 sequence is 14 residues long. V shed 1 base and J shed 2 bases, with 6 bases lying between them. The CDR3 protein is CASSLEGPYNEQFF. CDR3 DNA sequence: TGTGCCAGCAGCTTAGAAGGGCCCTACAATGAGCAGTTCTTC.

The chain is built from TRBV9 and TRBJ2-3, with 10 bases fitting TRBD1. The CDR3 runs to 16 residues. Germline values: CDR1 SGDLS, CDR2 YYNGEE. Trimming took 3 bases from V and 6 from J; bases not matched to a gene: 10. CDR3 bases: TGTGCCAGCAGCGCAGACAGGGGGCTCTTACATGATACGCAGTATTTT. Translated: CASSADRGLLHDTQYF.

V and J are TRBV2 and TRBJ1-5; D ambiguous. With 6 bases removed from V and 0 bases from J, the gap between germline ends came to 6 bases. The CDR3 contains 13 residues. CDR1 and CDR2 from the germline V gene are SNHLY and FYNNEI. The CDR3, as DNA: TGTGCCAGCAGCCCCTATAGCAATCAGCCCCAGCATTTT. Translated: CASSPYSNQPQHF.

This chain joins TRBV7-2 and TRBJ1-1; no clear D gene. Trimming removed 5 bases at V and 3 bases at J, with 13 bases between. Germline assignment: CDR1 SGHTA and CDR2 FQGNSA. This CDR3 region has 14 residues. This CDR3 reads CASSLLSTHTEAFF. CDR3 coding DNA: TGTGCCAGCAGCCTCTTGTCTACCCACACTGAAGCTTTCTTT.

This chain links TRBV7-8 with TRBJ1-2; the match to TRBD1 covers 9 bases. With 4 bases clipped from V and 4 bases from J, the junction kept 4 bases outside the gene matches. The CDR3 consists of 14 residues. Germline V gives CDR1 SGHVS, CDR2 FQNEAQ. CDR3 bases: TGTGCCAGCAGCTGGGACAGGGCGGTCTATGGCTACACCTTC. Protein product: CASSWDRAVYGYTF.

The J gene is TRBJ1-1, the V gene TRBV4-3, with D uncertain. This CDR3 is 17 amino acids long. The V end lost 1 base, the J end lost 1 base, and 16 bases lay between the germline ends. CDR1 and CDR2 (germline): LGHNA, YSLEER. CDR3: CASSQVVGWAENTEAFF. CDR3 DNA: TGCGCCAGCAGCCAAGTTGTTGGGTGGGCAGAGAACACTGAAGCTTTCTTT.